Following are 20 T cell receptor beta chains from one sample sequenced in a study of molecular identifiers for immune sequencing clone quantification. A single record per CDR3 protein comes from TCRdb applying MiXCR to the PCR reads. The sample shows about half a million distinct CDR3 sequences, over 20% of them seen only once. The sequenced sample consisted of naive CD8+ T cells from blood, with Jurkat cell RNA spiked in. Described subset: FACS-sorted CD8+CD4-CCR7+CD45RA+ naive T cells. These receptors came from a human donor in good health. Some libraries in this study had Jurkat cell RNA spiked in.

The V call is TRBV9, the J call TRBJ2-1; the match to TRBD2 covers 7 bases. The V and J ends lost 3 bases and 9 bases, in that order; junction bases with no gene match: 15. The CDR3 extends over 16 amino acids. Germline CDR1 SGDLS, CDR2 YYNGEE. CDR3 residues: CASSARPGLRVPEQFF. CDR3 DNA sequence: TGTGCCAGCAGCGCCCGTCCGGGACTACGGGTCCCTGAGCAGTTCTTC.

This clonotype was observed many times. The rearrangement uses TRBV7-8 and TRBJ2-7; D gene unclear. V shed 3 bases and J shed 3 bases, with 6 bases lying between them. The CDR3 sequence is 12 residues long. In germline, CDR1 is SGHVS, CDR2 FQNEAQ. The CDR3, as DNA: TGTGCCAGCAGCTTGTTTGTCTACGAGCAGTACTTC. It yields the protein CASSLFVYEQYF. Full variable domain (missing parts from reference TRBV7-8 and TRBJ2-7): GAGVSQSPRYKVAKRGQDVALRCDPISGHVSLFWYQQALGQGPEFLTYFQNEAQLDKSGLPSDRFFAERPEGSVSTLKIQRTQQEDSAVYLCASSLFVYEQYFGPGTRLTVT.

This clonotype turned up a few times. V is TRBV10-2 and J is TRBJ1-5; D is possibly TRBD1 (6 bases). The CDR3 covers 14 residues. Germline V gene lookup returns CDR1 WSHSY and CDR2 SAAADI. V was shortened by 7 bases and J by 3 bases, with 13 bases between the two germline ends. The chain's CDR3 is CASMGLGANQPQHF. In nucleotides, the CDR3 is TGCGCCAGCATGGGACTGGGGGCCAATCAGCCCCAGCATTTT.

This clonotype was picked up a small number of times. The chain uses TRBV24-1 and TRBJ2-7, with a tentative D call TRBD1 (6 bases). V lost 6 bases to trimming and J lost 4 bases, with 12 bases between them. Germline V gene lookup returns CDR1 KGHDR and CDR2 SFDVKD. This CDR3 has 13 amino acids. CDR3 sequence: CATSWLQGYEQYF. The DNA of the CDR3 is TGTGCCACCAGTTGGTTACAGGGATACGAGCAGTACTTC.

This clonotype was counted many times. The V and J genes are TRBV27 and TRBJ2-3; 8 bases fit TRBD2. Germline-derived CDR1 and CDR2 are MNHEY and SMNVEV (reference sequence). CDR3 length equals 17 residues. V was clipped by 2 bases and J by 4 bases; unmatched bases: 11. The CDR3 bases are TGTGCCAGCAGTTTAAATAGAGGGCCTAGCGGGCCAGATACGCAGTATTTT. Amino acids: CASSLNRGPSGPDTQYF.

This clonotype occurred a few times. The V call is TRBV29-1, the J call TRBJ2-1, with 9 bases matching TRBD2. The CDR3 extends over 13 amino acids. After removal of 7 bases from V and 2 bases from J, the junction contained 3 bases not matched to a gene. Germline values: CDR1 SQVTM, CDR2 ANQGSEA. The CDR3 here is CSAIAGAYNEQFF. For the CDR3, the DNA is TGCAGCGCAATAGCGGGAGCCTACAATGAGCAGTTCTTC.

This clonotype was picked up many times. The V call is TRBV25-1, the J call TRBJ2-2; D possibly corresponds to TRBD1 (6 bases). This CDR3 contains 15 residues. Germline-derived CDR1 and CDR2 are MGHDK and SYGVNS. V was shortened by 9 bases and J by 5 bases, with 19 bases between the two germline ends. CDR3 nucleotides: TGTGCCAGAACCCCGGGACACCCGCGGACCGGGGAGCTGTTTTTT. It codes for CARTPGHPRTGELFF.

As for this clonotype: A junction boundary mismatches the germline segment, possibly from a read error. The chain links TRBV9 to TRBJ2-2; the match to TRBD2 covers 12 bases. Germline-derived CDR1 and CDR2 are SGDLS and YYNGEE. This CDR3 spans 17 amino acids. The CDR3 DNA sequence: TGTGTCAGCAGCGTAGGGCTAGCGGGGGGGCAGACCGGGGAGCTGTTTTTT. Residues: CVSSVGLAGGQTGELFF.

This clonotype was counted only a few times. This sequence joins TRBV4-3 and TRBJ1-2; TRBD1 aligns across 8 bases. The V gene's germline CDR1 is LGHNA and CDR2 YSLEER. The length of the CDR3 is 15 residues. The trim removed 1 base at V and 4 bases at J, leaving 5 bases unmatched. The CDR3 nucleotides read TGCGCCAGCAGCCAAGGACAGGGGCCCGGCTATGGCTACACCTTC. As protein: CASSQGQGPGYGYTF.

This clonotype was seen ten or more times. The chain couples TRBV23-1 to TRBJ1-4; D uncertain. TRBV23-1 has ORF status, its function being uncertain. V lost 8 bases and J 9 bases, leaving 10 bases between the germline ends. This CDR3 has 11 residues. CDR3 bases: TGCGCCAGCTCTGGACGGAAAAAACTGTTTTTT. Its translation: CASSGRKKLFF.

This rearrangement joins TRBV6-2 or TRBV6-3 to TRBJ2-3; 11 bases fit TRBD2. Germline CDR1 and CDR2: MNHEY and SVGEGT. The CDR3 loop spans 21 amino acids. V lost 1 base and J lost 0; bases outside the gene matches: 15. The CDR3 coding sequence is TGTGCCAGCAGTTACTTCTCTAGCGGGGGGACACCGCGTTCTAGCACAGATACGCAGTATTTT. It translates to CASSYFSSGGTPRSSTDTQYF.

The chain combines TRBV9 with TRBJ1-2; a weak D match, TRBD1 (6 bases). CDR1 SGDLS and CDR2 YYNGEE come from the germline V gene. This CDR3 spans 13 amino acids. V shed 4 bases and J shed 4 bases, with 11 bases lying between them. CDR3 amino acids: CASSMGTSYGYTF. CDR3 sequence (DNA): TGTGCCAGCAGCATGGGGACAAGCTATGGCTACACCTTC.

The chain couples TRBV7-9 to TRBJ2-6; D is undetermined. Germline V gene data show CDR1 as SEHNR and CDR2 as FQNEAQ (reference sequence). Trimming cost V 10 bases and J 3 bases, with 7 bases left between them. The CDR3 runs to 12 residues. CDR3 nucleotides: TGTGCCAAGGGCGGTGGGGCCAACGTCCTGACTTTC. As protein: CAKGGGANVLTF.

This clonotype was seen at least ten times. V usage is TRBV19 and J usage is TRBJ1-1; TRBD1 matches at 8 bases. Per the germline V gene, CDR1 is LNHDA and CDR2 is SQIVND (reference sequence). CDR3 length equals 14 residues. Trimming removed 4 bases from V and 1 base from J; junction bases left unmatched: 2. CDR3 region: CASSSQGANTEAFF. The CDR3 DNA sequence: TGTGCCAGTAGTAGCCAGGGGGCGAACACTGAAGCTTTCTTT.

In this sample, this clonotype turned up many times. The rearrangement links TRBV29-1 to TRBJ1-2; 7 bases are shared with TRBD1. Germline CDR1 and CDR2: SQVTM and ANQGSEA. The CDR3 is made up of 15 amino acids. The J segment lost 4 bases and the V segment lost 7 bases, leaving 15 bases of the junction unmatched. CDR3 bases: TGCAGCGGGGAGACGTTGGGACAGAGCGTCTATGGCTACACCTTC. Its protein is CSGETLGQSVYGYTF.

This clonotype was counted only a few times. V and J are TRBV9 and TRBJ2-2; D not resolved. Germline CDR1 and CDR2: SGDLS and YYNGEE. The CDR3 is 13 amino acids. V was shortened by 3 bases and J by 3 bases, with 6 bases between the two germline ends. CDR3 sequence: CASSAPDTGELFF. As DNA, the CDR3 is TGTGCCAGCAGCGCCCCGGACACCGGGGAGCTGTTTTTT.

This clonotype came up a few times. The chain has TRBV20-1 and TRBJ2-3; 11 bases match TRBD2. The V gene end was trimmed by 6 bases and the J gene end by 0 bases; junction bases not matched to a gene: 8. CDR3 length equals 16 residues. Germline V gene sequence: CDR1 DFQATT, CDR2 SNEGSKA (reference sequence). Here the CDR3 reads CSAPVIAGGSTDTQYF. CDR3 coding DNA: TGCAGTGCCCCTGTCATAGCGGGAGGGAGCACAGATACGCAGTATTTT.

As for this clonotype: This may come from a read error, since a much larger clone is one base off. The chain carries TRBV3-1 and TRBJ2-7; no clear D. CDR3 length: 12 amino acids. Trimming pared 4 bases from V and 4 bases from J, leaving 8 bases between. Germline lookup yields CDR1 LGHDT and CDR2 YNNKEL (reference sequence). The CDR3 DNA reads as TGTGCCAGCAGCCGCAACTTGTACGAGCAGTACTTC. Encoded protein: CASSRNLYEQYF.

Of note for this clonotype: It may be a read error: a sequence one base away is much more abundant. This chain joins TRBV5-1 and TRBJ2-7; D not certain. Germline V gene data show CDR1 as SGHRS and CDR2 as YFSETQ. The CDR3 spans 15 residues. The CDR3 nucleotides read TGCGCCAGCAGCTTGGATTTTCGCAGTTCCTACGAGCGGTACTTC. This encodes CASSLDFRSSYERYF.

Many counts were recorded for this clonotype. V and J are TRBV6-1 and TRBJ1-1, with D possibly matching TRBD1 (5 bases). CDR3 length equals 13 residues. V was trimmed by 8 bases and J by 0 bases, leaving 10 bases between them. Germline V gene lookup returns CDR1 MNHNS and CDR2 SASEGT. As DNA, the CDR3 is TGTGCCAGCCTCAGGGTTATGAACACTGAAGCTTTCTTT. Protein product: CASLRVMNTEAFF.